This T cell receptor (beta chain) was documented in a study of T cell changes during pregnancy in multiple sclerosis. Assay: immunoSEQ multiplex PCR; the TCRdb copy retains only in-frame clones and omits some. The table has tens of thousands of clones, roughly 91% seen once. Sequenced material: CD4+ T cells from peripheral blood mononuclear cells, taken after pregnancy. This clonotype was sampled from a female donor in good health, enrolled as a control in a pregnancy study.

In DNA, the CDR3 is TGTGCCACCAGCCCGCCCGGGACAGGGACCACTGAAGCTTTCTTT. Residues: CATSPPGTGTTEAFF. The chain has TRBV15 and TRBJ1-1; TRBD1 agrees at 9 bases. The germline V gene encodes CDR1 LNHNV and CDR2 YYDKDF (reference sequence). Unmatched junction bases numbered 8, after V lost 5 bases and J lost 4 bases. There are 15 residues in the CDR3.